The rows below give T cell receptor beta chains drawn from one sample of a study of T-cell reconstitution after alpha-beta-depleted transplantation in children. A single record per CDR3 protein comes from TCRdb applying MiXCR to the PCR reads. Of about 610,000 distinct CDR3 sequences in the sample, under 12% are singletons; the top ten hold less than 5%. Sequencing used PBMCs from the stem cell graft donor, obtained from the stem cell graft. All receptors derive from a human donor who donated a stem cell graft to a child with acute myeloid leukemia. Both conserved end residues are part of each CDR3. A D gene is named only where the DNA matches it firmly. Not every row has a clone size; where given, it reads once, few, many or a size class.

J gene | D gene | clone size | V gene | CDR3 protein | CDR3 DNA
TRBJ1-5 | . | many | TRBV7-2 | CASSPNRNQPQHF | TGTGCCAGCAGCCCCAACAGGAATCAGCCCCAGCATTTT
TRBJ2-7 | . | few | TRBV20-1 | CSALPPRSSYEQYF | TGCAGTGCTCTACCACCGAGGAGCTCCTACGAGCAGTACTTC
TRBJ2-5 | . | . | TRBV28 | CASSLRIPETQYF | TGTGCCAGCAGTTTGAGAATTCCAGAGACCCAGTACTTC
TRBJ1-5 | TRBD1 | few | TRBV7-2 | CASSSLDRGRSQPQHF | TGTGCCAGCAGCTCCCTGGACAGGGGGCGAAGTCAGCCCCAGCATTTT
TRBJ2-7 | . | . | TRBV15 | CATSRDREWGYEQYF | TGTGCCACCAGCAGAGACAGGGAGTGGGGCTACGAGCAGTACTTC
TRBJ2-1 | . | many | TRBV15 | CATRTYNEQFF | TGTGCCACCCGTACCTACAATGAGCAGTTCTTC
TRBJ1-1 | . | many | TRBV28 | CASTGVGGSTEAFF | TGTGCCAGCACCGGGGTCGGGGGAAGCACTGAAGCTTTCTTT
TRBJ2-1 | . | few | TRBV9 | CASSEGEVITYNEQFF | TGTGCCAGCAGCGAGGGTGAGGTAATCACCTACAATGAGCAGTTCTTC
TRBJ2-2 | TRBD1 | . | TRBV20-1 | CSAPIRGRSGELFF | TGCAGTGCCCCCATAAGGGGGCGGTCCGGGGAGCTGTTTTTT
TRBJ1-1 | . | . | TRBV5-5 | CASPSGTLNSEAFF | TGTGCCAGCCCGTCCGGGACGTTGAACTCTGAAGCTTTCTTT
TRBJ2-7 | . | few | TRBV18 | CASSPVDEQYF | TGTGCCAGCTCACCAGTAGACGAGCAGTACTTC
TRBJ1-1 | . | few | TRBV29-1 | CSVKYTEAFF | TGCAGCGTTAAGTACACTGAAGCTTTCTTT
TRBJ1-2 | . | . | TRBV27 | CASSLKGVDAYGYTF | TGTGCCAGCAGTTTAAAGGGGGTGGACGCCTATGGCTACACCTTC
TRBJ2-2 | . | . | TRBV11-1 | CASSLRSRKNTGELFF | TGTGCCAGCAGCTTAAGGTCGCGGAAAAACACCGGGGAGCTGTTTTTT
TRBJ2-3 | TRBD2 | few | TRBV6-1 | CATTVTGGFTQYF | TGTGCCACCACGGTGACGGGAGGGTTTACGCAGTATTTT
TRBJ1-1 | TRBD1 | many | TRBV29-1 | CSAQGTGNTEAFF | TGCAGCGCCCAAGGGACAGGAAACACTGAAGCTTTCTTT
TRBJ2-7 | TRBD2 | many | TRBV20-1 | CSAPQAGDYEQYF | TGCAGTGCCCCACAAGCGGGGGACTACGAGCAGTACTTC
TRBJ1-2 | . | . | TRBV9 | CASSDPYNYGYTF | TGTGCCAGCAGTGATCCTTACAACTATGGCTACACCTTC
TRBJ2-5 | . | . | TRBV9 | CASSASQGPETQYF | TGTGCCAGCAGCGCCTCCCAGGGTCCGGAGACCCAGTACTTC
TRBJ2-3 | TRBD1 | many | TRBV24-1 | CATSGSGTVVGDTQYF | TGTGCCACCAGTGGCTCCGGGACAGTCGTGGGGGATACGCAGTATTTT
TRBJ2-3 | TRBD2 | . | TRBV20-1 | CSARDPTSAKDTQYF | TGCAGTGCTAGAGATCCAACTAGCGCTAAAGATACGCAGTATTTT
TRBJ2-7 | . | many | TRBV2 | CASSNPSESYEQYF | TGTGCCAGCAGTAACCCCAGCGAAAGCTACGAGCAGTACTTC
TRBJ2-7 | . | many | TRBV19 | CASSIAPRSEQYF | TGTGCCAGTAGTATAGCGCCGAGGAGCGAGCAGTACTTC
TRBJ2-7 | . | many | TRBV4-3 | CASSQDTKRPQYF | TGCGCCAGCAGCCAAGATACTAAGCGGCCCCAGTACTTC
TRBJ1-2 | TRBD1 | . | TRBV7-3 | CASSLTRDSEGYTF | TGTGCCAGCAGCCTCACCCGGGACAGTGAAGGCTACACCTTC
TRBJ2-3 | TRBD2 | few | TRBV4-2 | CASSQGLTGGEDTQYF | TGTGCCAGCAGCCAAGGTTTAACGGGAGGAGAGGATACGCAGTATTTT
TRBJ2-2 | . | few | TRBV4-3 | CASSQERAGRAGGELFF | TGCGCCAGCAGCCAAGAGAGGGCAGGTCGGGCGGGCGGGGAGCTGTTTTTT
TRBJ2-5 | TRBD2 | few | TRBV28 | CASTRGGLQETQYF | TGTGCCAGCACCCGGGGGGGGTTACAAGAGACCCAGTACTTC
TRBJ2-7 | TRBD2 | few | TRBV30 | CAWSPGLAGVYEQYF | TGTGCCTGGTCTCCTGGACTAGCGGGAGTCTACGAGCAGTACTTC
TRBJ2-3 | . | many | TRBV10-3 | CAIGLVADTQYF | TGTGCCATCGGATTGGTGGCAGATACGCAGTATTTT
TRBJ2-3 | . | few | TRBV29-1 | CSEDTQYF | TGCAGCGAAGATACGCAGTATTTT
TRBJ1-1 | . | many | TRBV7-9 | CASSLAPTNTEAFF | TGTGCCAGCAGCTTAGCGCCGACGAACACTGAAGCTTTCTTT
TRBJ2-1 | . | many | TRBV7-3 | CASSFGAYNEQFF | TGTGCCAGCAGCTTCGGGGCCTACAATGAGCAGTTCTTC
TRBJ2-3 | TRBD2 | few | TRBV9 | CASSAGRGTDTQYF | TGTGCCAGCAGCGCCGGGCGGGGGACAGATACGCAGTATTTT
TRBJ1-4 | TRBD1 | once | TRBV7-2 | CASSSAGTGEENLFF | TGTGCCAGCAGCTCCGCCGGGACAGGGGAAGAAAATCTGTTTTTT
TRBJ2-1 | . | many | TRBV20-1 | CSARDTTRNEQFF | TGCAGTGCTAGAGATACGACTAGAAATGAGCAGTTCTTC
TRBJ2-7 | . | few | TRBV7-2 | CASSPISAGSFHEQYF | TGTGCCAGCAGCCCGATCTCGGCGGGATCCTTCCACGAGCAGTACTTC
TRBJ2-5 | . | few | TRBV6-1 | CASSVLLQTQYF | TGTGCCAGCAGTGTGCTCCTTCAGACCCAGTACTTC
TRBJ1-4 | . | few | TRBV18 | CASSPPDSYNEKLFF | TGTGCCAGCTCACCACCGGACAGCTATAACGAAAAACTGTTTTTT
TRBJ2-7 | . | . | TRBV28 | CASRVARPPYEQYF | TGTGCCAGCCGTGTGGCCCGCCCCCCCTACGAGCAGTACTTC
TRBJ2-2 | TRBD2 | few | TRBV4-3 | CASSLGGGGELFF | TGCGCCAGCAGCCTGGGCGGGGGCGGGGAGCTGTTTTTT
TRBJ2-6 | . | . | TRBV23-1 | CASSQSRRSTGANVLTF | TGCGCCAGCAGTCAATCGCGACGGAGTACTGGGGCCAACGTCCTGACTTTC
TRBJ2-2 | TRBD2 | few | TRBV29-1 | CSVVGTSGTNTGELFF | TGCAGCGTTGTGGGGACTAGCGGCACGAACACCGGGGAGCTGTTTTTT
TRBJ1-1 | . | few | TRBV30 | CAWSIGTTEAFF | TGTGCCTGGAGTATAGGAACCACTGAAGCTTTCTTT
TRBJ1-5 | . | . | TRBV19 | CASSIMRNQPQHF | TGTGCCAGTAGTATAATGCGAAATCAGCCCCAGCATTTT
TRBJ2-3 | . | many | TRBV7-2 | CASSLDGRETDTQYF | TGTGCCAGCAGCTTAGACGGCAGGGAAACAGATACGCAGTATTTT
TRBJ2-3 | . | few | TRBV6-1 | CATLTLGPDTQYF | TGTGCCACCCTTACCTTGGGCCCAGATACGCAGTATTTT
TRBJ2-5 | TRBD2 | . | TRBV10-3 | CAISLAGFQETQYF | TGTGCCATCAGTCTAGCGGGTTTCCAAGAGACCCAGTACTTC
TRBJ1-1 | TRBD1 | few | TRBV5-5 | CASSLEGGLGGAEAFF | TGTGCCAGCAGCTTGGAAGGGGGCCTGGGCGGGGCTGAAGCTTTCTTT
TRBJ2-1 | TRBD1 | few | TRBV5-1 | CASSSTGRKWDNEQFF | TGCGCCAGCAGCTCGACAGGGAGAAAGTGGGACAATGAGCAGTTCTTC
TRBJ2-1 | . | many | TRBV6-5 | CASSSEGGSSYNEQFF | TGTGCCAGCAGTTCGGAGGGGGGGAGCTCCTACAATGAGCAGTTCTTC
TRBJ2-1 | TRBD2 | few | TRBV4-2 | CASSLGGSEREQFF | TGTGCCAGCAGCCTGGGCGGGAGCGAACGTGAGCAGTTCTTC
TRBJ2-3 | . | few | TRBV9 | CASSPLGGVTDTQYF | TGTGCCAGCAGCCCTCTGGGCGGGGTCACAGATACGCAGTATTTT
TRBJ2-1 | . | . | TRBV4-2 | CASSQDPPRDYNEQFF | TGTGCCAGCAGCCAAGATCCCCCCAGGGACTACAATGAGCAGTTCTTC
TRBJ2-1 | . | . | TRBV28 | CASSLFGLAGEQFF | TGTGCCAGCAGTTTATTTGGGCTGGCGGGTGAGCAGTTCTTC